Listed here is a single T cell receptor (beta chain). The V segment lost 3 bases and the J segment 1 base; nucleotides outside the gene matches: 3. The germline V gene encodes CDR1 GTSNPN and CDR2 SVGIG (reference sequence). There are 16 residues in the CDR3. Per the authors' pipeline: Amplification of reference gene primers provided the estimated nucleated cell counts. Some clones are missing from TCRdb's copy, which holds only in-frame ones; the method was immunoSEQ multiplex PCR. That table furnishes V, J and clone size, whereas the DNA furnished D and trimming. Here the sample spans a few hundred thousand clones, about 85% being singletons. The data are from a study of blood T cell repertoires in COVID-19.

Sequenced: peripheral blood. This clonotype originated in a woman of 80 years or more with active or convalescent COVID-19. This chain joins TRBV30 and TRBJ2-1, with 13 bases fitting TRBD2. The CDR3 protein is CAWRGTSGDSYNEQFF. For the CDR3, the DNA is TGTGCCTGGAGGGGGACTAGCGGGGATTCCTACAATGAGCAGTTCTTC.